The T cell receptor (beta chain) under discussion was sequenced for a study of type 1 and type 2 diabetes patients. Study-wide background: T cells were magnetically sorted from PBMCs as CD4+ or CD8+ subsets.

This clonotype was recorded once. Its target is unknown. Roughly 9.8 milliliters of peripheral blood were drawn from each donor. Genomic DNA was the PCR template. The TCR beta CDR3 region was amplified using 30 forward and 13 reverse primers. TCRdb fed the multiplex PCR reads into MiXCR, producing one record per CDR3 protein. The sample carries about 270,000 distinct CDR3 sequences, approximately 50% recorded once. Study findings and constraints: A median of one highly-expanded CD4+ clone, covering 3% to 4.5% of reads, occurred in type 2 diabetes. Type 2 diabetes repertoires were more diverse than type 1 diabetes repertoires.

Sequencing used peripheral blood mononuclear cells (PBMCs). The TCR originated in a man between 18 and 29 years old with type 2 diabetes.

The CDR3 region has the DNA TGTGCCAGCAGCGCCTGGGGCAGCAGGGGCACTGAAGCTTTCTTT. Translation gives CASSAWGSRGTEAFF. The chain links TRBV12-3 or TRBV12-4 to TRBJ1-1, with TRBD1 as a possible D gene (6 bases). The CDR3 is 15 amino acids. Trimming removed 6 bases from V and 4 bases from J, with 18 bases in between.